The subject of this entry is one TCR beta chain. What antigen it recognizes has not been identified. One base away there is no much larger clone; base qualities are not given. This specimen belongs to a study of shared clonotypes between healthy human individuals (dated by TCRdb to 2018 to 2021). With regard to the full study: A couple of women and a few men aged 18 to 49 years were included in the cohort. For each donor, CD4 naive and CD4 memory were each run on three plates, CD8 naive on two plates, and CD8 memory on one plate. Per donor, leukapheresis produced somewhere between about 0.94 and 8.9 billion PBMCs. To increase sequencing depth and limit assay-specific biases, TCR repertoire library preparation and sequencing were carried out by different laboratories using diverse techniques. The study deeply sequenced blood TCR repertoires of about 5 healthy adults to estimate repertoire size and the extent of clonotype sharing between individuals. Paper-wide results and their limitations: Pairwise subsampling led to the expectation that sequencing depth would affect the degree of clonotype sharing among donors. Sampling was restricted to blood, and TCR repertoires in tissue are likely to differ from TCR repertoires in blood. Clonotypes shared by all four sorted-subset donors showed higher generation probabilities than non-shared clonotypes. Across a few donors, roughly 5% of naive CD4, 3% to 3.5% of naive CD8, about 2% of memory CD4, and approximately 0.42% of memory CD8 clonotypes were shared. Naive subsets generally had larger estimated clonotype richness than memory subsets. Rarefaction of sorted-subset datasets indicated incomplete sequencing despite the large sequencing depth. Because the study included only a small number of donors, the genetic and exposure-history diversity represented was limited.

Donors were healthy HIV-negative adults with no recently reported acute infections or vaccinations. Every donor was a Caucasian adult living in Nashville, Tennessee, USA. CD4+ T cells were enriched through magnetic negative selection, after which naive cells were positively selected on CD45RA and the remaining negative fraction served as the memory subset. After blood collection by leukapheresis, PBMCs were isolated using Ficoll-Histopaque density gradient centrifugation and then cryopreserved in the vapor phase of liquid nitrogen. Analytical flow cytometry was used to check the purity and quantity of every magnetically sorted T cell population. From each sorted fraction, genomic DNA was isolated and quantified by UV absorbance on a Nanodrop 2000c. Using the deep immunoSEQ assay, TCR CDR3 regions were amplified from genomic DNA by multiplex PCR. Extracted genomic DNA from each cell subset was spread evenly across all wells of several immunoSEQ 96-well plates, with each plate serving as a replicate. For sorted subsets, about 200 ng genomic DNA, equal to 30,000 to 35,000 T cell genomes, was loaded into each replicate PCR. Purified libraries were quantified with a Qubit 3.0 fluorometer, sized on a Bioanalyzer 2100, and re-quantified with the KAPA Library Quantification kit. A separate single-read 150-cycle Illumina NextSeq 550 flow cell was used to sequence each immunoSEQ 96-well plate. The study's processing was this. Because only junctional sequences without quality scores were contained in the immunoSEQ output, filtering matching that applied to full-length reads could not be performed. To assign V/J genes and CDR3, sequences were annotated against IMGT germline references using PyIR, a Python wrapper for IgBLAST v1.9. Reads with weak V/J assignments (E-value above 1e-6), missing CDR3, stop codons, out-of-frame junctions, or ambiguous translated residues were removed. A V3J clonotype was defined by an identical inferred V gene, J gene, and CDR3 amino acid sequence. Percentage overlap between repertoires was calculated by dividing the number of shared unique clonotypes by the size of the smaller repertoire. Repertoire richness was assessed with RTK rarefaction, the Chao1 estimator, and Recon v2.1 estimates of unobserved clonotypes. For all TCRbeta clonotypes obtained by the gDNA method from a few donors, generation probabilities were computed with OLGA. TCRdb holds this immuneACCESS table with in-frame rearrangements only. Some clones are missing; in checked studies, unresolved V genes explain under half, and the rest has no known cause. The V and J calls and clone size were taken over from that table, and D and trimming were inferred from the DNA. Across this sample there are millions of clones, with around 94% seen only once. Around 0.14% of the sample rests with the top ten.

The source is a man between 18 and 29 years old in good health. Input material: naive CD4+ T cells sorted from blood. The cell subset or site label, as the study defines it: CD45RA+ positively selected.

The CDR3 loop reads CSVERNEQFF. The bases are TGCAGTGTCGAGAGGAATGAGCAGTTCTTC. This chain joins TRBV20-1 to TRBJ2-1, with the D gene too uncertain to name. V was cut back by 7 bases and J by 7 bases, leaving a gap of 8 bases between them. The CDR3, cysteine through phenylalanine, is 10 amino acids long. CDR3 DNA is the only sequence kept; it has 30 bases, read in frame from the first base. Via the germline V gene (reference sequence), CDR1 is DFQATT and CDR2 SNEGSKA.